This passage covers 12 T cell receptor beta chains from one sample sequenced in a study of post-analysis software for immune sequencing data. General study points: Comparison of patients with controls showed five TRBV segments more frequent in patients, TRBV5-6, TRBV5-1 and TRBV20-1 among them.

Their specific antigens are unknown. Built from TCR beta cDNA, the libraries had unique molecular identifiers in them. TCRdb redid the calling of the PCR reads with MiXCR, one entry per CDR3 protein. Here the sample spans 700,000 to 800,000 distinct CDR3 sequences, roughly 30% being singletons. The sample comprised blood. These receptors originate from a girl aged 10 to 17 with multiple sclerosis.

The rearrangement joins TRBV7-8 to TRBJ1-4; D gene uncertain. The V gene's germline CDR1 is SGHVS and CDR2 FQNEAQ. There are 14 residues in the CDR3. The germline V and J ends were trimmed by 7 bases and 3 bases, with 12 bases remaining between them. CDR3 bases: TGTGCCAGCACCTGGCAGAACGCTAATGAAAAACTGTTTTTT. This encodes CASTWQNANEKLFF.

The rearrangement joins TRBV20-1 to TRBJ1-2; no clear D gene. CDR1 DFQATT and CDR2 SNEGSKA come from the germline V gene (reference sequence). The CDR3 loop spans 13 amino acids. V lost 2 bases, J lost 4 bases, and 11 bases lay in between. The CDR3 bases are TGCAGTGCTAGACGGGCGGATTCCTATGGCTACACCTTC. Translating gives CSARRADSYGYTF.

The chain joins TRBV29-1 to TRBJ1-2, with D unclear. In germline, CDR1 is SQVTM, CDR2 ANQGSEA. Trimming removed 4 bases from V and 4 bases from J, with 10 bases in between. The CDR3 sequence is 12 residues long. CDR3: CSVVSGVYGYTF. CDR3 DNA sequence: TGCAGCGTTGTCTCAGGAGTCTATGGCTACACCTTC.

This clonotype came up a few times. This rearrangement joins TRBV10-3 to TRBJ2-2, with D possibly being TRBD2 (6 bases). Germline lookup yields CDR1 ENHRY and CDR2 SYGVKD. With 6 bases removed from V and 0 bases from J, the gap between germline ends came to 11 bases. The CDR3 spans 15 residues. The CDR3 DNA sequence: TGTGCCATCAGCCCTGGAGGGTCGAACACCGGGGAGCTGTTTTTT. Amino acids: CAISPGGSNTGELFF.

CDR3 DNA sequence: TGTGCCAGCAGCCCACCCGTGGGGGTGGAGTACTTC. This sequence encodes CASSPPVGVEYF. This chain links TRBV13 with TRBJ2-7; D could derive from TRBD1 or TRBD2 (5 bases each). The CDR3 sequence is 12 residues long. Trimming took 5 bases from V and 11 from J, leaving 16 bases between them. Germline CDR1 reads PRHDT; CDR2 reads FYEKMQ (reference sequence).

The chain joins TRBV7-7 to TRBJ2-1, with TRBD2 matching 9 bases. This CDR3 has 15 amino acids. CDR1 and CDR2 (germline): SSHAT, FNYEAQ (reference sequence). J lost 5 bases, V lost 1 base, and 3 bases had no gene match. Here the CDR3 reads CASSLEAGGDNEQFF. The CDR3 bases are TGTGCCAGCAGCTTAGAGGCGGGAGGGGACAATGAGCAGTTCTTC.

The table lists this clonotype with a few counts. The J gene is TRBJ2-7, the V gene TRBV7-2; no definite D call. Deletions cut 4 bases from V and 3 bases from J, with 16 bases between. The CDR3 contains 15 residues. Germline CDR1 SGHTA, CDR2 FQGNSA. The CDR3 bases are TGTGCCAGCAGCTCTATGGGGAACAACTTCTACGAGCAGTACTTC. Translated, it gives CASSSMGNNFYEQYF.

The CDR3 spells CASSNSGEGGSEAFF. As DNA, the CDR3 is TGTGCCAGCAGTAATAGCGGAGAGGGGGGATCTGAAGCTTTCTTT. The chain employs TRBV11-1 and TRBJ1-1; possibly TRBD1 for D (6 bases). Germline CDR1 reads SGHAT; CDR2 reads FQDESV (reference sequence). The CDR3 extends over 15 amino acids. Trimming shortened V by 6 bases and J by 6 bases, and 20 bases separated the two germline ends. The full variable domain, with the rest looked up from reference TRBV11-1 and TRBJ1-1, is EAEVAQSPRYKITEKSQAVAFWCDPISGHATLYWYRQILGQGPELLVQFQDESVVDDSQLPKDRFSAERLKGVDSTLKIQPAELGDSAMYLCASSNSGEGGSEAFFGQGTRLTVV.

In the case of this clonotype: One junction end disagrees with the germline gene, perhaps due to a read error. The rearrangement joins TRBV28 to TRBJ1-5; 9 bases are shared with TRBD1. The CDR3 is 15 amino acids. Per the germline V gene, CDR1 is MDHEN and CDR2 is SYDVKM. Here the CDR3 DNA reads TGCGCGATAATGACAGGGGGAATTAGCAATCAGCCCCAGCATTTT. This encodes CAIMTGGISNQPQHF.

Regarding this clonotype: Germline is not matched at one junction end, which may reflect a read error. The chain couples TRBV7-6 to TRBJ2-7; D may be TRBD2 (6 bases). The CDR3 contains 13 residues. Germline loops: CDR1 SGHVS, CDR2 FNYEAQ. CDR3 region: CAGSKAPRGEQYF. CDR3 nucleotides: TGTGCCGGCAGCAAGGCCCCCCGGGGGGAGCAGTACTTC.

The V and J genes are TRBV7-9 and TRBJ2-1; 14 nucleotides match TRBD2. The CDR3 extends over 16 amino acids. The V gene's germline CDR1 is SEHNR and CDR2 FQNEAQ (reference sequence). V lost 5 bases, J lost 5 bases, and 5 bases stayed unmatched. Written as DNA, the CDR3 is TGTGCCAGCAGCGGGGGACTAGCGGGGGCCGACAATGAGCAGTTCTTC. Its protein product is CASSGGLAGADNEQFF. Based on the CDR3 plus reference TRBV7-9 and TRBJ2-1, the full variable domain is DTGVSQNPRHKITKRGQNVTFRCDPISEHNRLYWYRQTLGQGPEFLTYFQNEAQLEKSRLLSDRFSAERPKGSFSTLEIQRTEQGDSAMYLCASSGGLAGADNEQFFGPGTRLTVL.

The J gene is TRBJ2-1, the V gene TRBV3-1; 9 bases are a match to TRBD2. The V gene end was trimmed by 1 base and the J gene end by 0 bases; junction bases not matched to a gene: 4. CDR3 length equals 17 residues. Germline V gene sequence: CDR1 LGHDT, CDR2 YNNKEL (reference sequence). DNA for the CDR3: TGTGCCAGCAGCCAAGGGGGCGGGGGGGCCTCCTACAATGAGCAGTTCTTC. It encodes CASSQGGGGASYNEQFF.